This TCR beta chain appears in the sequencing data of a study of Ad26.COV2.S vaccination and SARS-CoV-2 variants. Study-level information: Enrollment placed the donor in the COV1001 Ad26.COV2.S trial arm. Doses of Ad26.COV2.S were injected into muscle once or twice, 56 days apart.

Treatment specified: around 19 received Ad26.COV2.S at low or high dose, single or two shots; 5 received placebo; per-sample allocation not given. Day 63 following the first vaccine or placebo injection was when the samples were taken. The repertoire was sequenced with immunoSEQ multiplex PCR; TCRdb's copy has only in-frame clones and lacks some. The table includes some 410,000 clones, 92% detected once. This CDR3 has 16 residues. The V gene lost 2 bases and the J gene lost 0 bases, with 14 bases spanning the gap. The germline V gene has CDR1 LGHNT and CDR2 FRNRAP. This clone showed up just a few times. Its antigen remains unidentified. Study conclusions and caveats: Measurement of non-spike TCR breadth gave similar results in vaccine and placebo recipients.

This chain uses TRBV12-5 with TRBJ2-7; TRBD1 might be the D (5 bases). The TCR originated in a person aged 18-60 years who received the Ad26.COV2.S COVID-19 vaccine or a placebo. The sample in question was peripheral blood, obtained in a trial of Ad26.COV2.S vaccine versus placebo. CDR3 region: CASGLSHRYNSYEQYF. The CDR3 DNA sequence: TGTGCTAGTGGTTTGTCGCACAGGTATAACTCCTACGAGCAGTACTTC.